This T cell receptor (beta chain) emerged from a study of T cell responses to AZD1222 COVID-19 vaccine. General observations from the study: A reported finding is that nearly half of spike-specific TCRs target unmutated variant regions.

In regard to this clone: The antigen is not known.

Here immunoSEQ multiplex PCR was the method, and the copy in TCRdb shows in-frame clones only, minus some. The table lists about 140,000 clones, over 90% of them singletons. The TCR was taken from an adult in good health. Sequences were derived from peripheral blood, sampled on day 0 of MenACWY control vaccination.

Here the CDR3 reads CAISVNGANYGYTF. In DNA form, the CDR3 reads TGTGCCATCAGTGTGAACGGTGCTAACTATGGCTACACCTTC. The rearrangement joins TRBV10-3 to TRBJ1-2; D is uncertain. Germline V gene lookup returns CDR1 ENHRY and CDR2 SYGVKD. V was clipped by 4 bases and J by 0 bases, with 9 bases between them. The CDR3 contains 14 residues.